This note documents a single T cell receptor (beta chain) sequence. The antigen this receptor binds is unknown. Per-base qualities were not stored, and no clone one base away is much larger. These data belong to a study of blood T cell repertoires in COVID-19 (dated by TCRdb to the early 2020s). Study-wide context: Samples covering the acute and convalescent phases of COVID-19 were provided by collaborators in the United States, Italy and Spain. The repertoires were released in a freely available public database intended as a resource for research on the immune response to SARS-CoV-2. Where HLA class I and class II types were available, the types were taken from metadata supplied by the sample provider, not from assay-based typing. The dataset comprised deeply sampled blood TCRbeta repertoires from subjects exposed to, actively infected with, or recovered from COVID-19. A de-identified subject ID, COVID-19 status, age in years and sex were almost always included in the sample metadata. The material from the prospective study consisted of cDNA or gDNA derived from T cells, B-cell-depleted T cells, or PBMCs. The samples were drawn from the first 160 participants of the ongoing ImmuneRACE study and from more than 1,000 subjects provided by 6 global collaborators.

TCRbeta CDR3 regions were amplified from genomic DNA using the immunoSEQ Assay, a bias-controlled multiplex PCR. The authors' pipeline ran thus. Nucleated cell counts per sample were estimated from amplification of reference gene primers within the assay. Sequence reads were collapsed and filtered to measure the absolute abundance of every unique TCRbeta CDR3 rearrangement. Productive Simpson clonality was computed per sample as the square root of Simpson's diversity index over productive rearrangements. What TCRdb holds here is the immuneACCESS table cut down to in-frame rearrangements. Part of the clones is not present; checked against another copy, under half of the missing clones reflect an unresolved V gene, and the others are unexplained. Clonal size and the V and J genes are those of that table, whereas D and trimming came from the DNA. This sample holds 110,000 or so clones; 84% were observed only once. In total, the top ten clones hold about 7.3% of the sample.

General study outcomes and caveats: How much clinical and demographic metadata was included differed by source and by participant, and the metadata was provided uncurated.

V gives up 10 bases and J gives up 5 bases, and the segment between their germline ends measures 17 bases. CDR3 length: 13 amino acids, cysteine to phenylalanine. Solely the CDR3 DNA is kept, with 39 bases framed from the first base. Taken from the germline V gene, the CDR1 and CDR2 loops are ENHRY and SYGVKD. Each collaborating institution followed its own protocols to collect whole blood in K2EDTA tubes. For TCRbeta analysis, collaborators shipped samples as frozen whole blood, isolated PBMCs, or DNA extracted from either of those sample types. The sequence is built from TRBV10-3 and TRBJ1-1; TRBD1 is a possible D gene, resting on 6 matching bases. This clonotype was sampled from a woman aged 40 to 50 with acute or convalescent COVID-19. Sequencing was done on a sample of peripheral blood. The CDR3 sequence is CATKGGTETEAFF. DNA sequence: TGTGCCACGAAGGGGGGGACCGAGACTGAAGCTTTCTTT.